This passage covers 10 T cell receptor beta chains from one sample sequenced in a study of shared clonotypes between healthy human individuals. Positively selected for CCR7, the CD45RO-negative cells used as naive CD8 cells excluded terminally differentiated effector memory CD45RA+ cells. Using immunoSEQ multiplex PCR, the repertoire was profiled, and TCRdb retains in-frame clones only, with some absent. The data show some 2 million clones, approximately 94% seen once. The sample comprised naive CD8+ T cells sorted from blood. Every receptor here comes from a man aged 18 to 30 in good health.

This rearrangement joins TRBV7-9 to TRBJ2-2, with TRBD2 identical over 8 bases. Germline V CDR1 and CDR2: SEHNR, FQNEAQ (reference sequence). Trimming took 10 bases from V and 4 from J; bases not matched to a gene: 11. The CDR3 covers 15 residues. CDR3 residues: CATPGGTTLTGELFF. CDR3 DNA sequence: TGTGCCACCCCGGGGGGGACTACCCTCACCGGGGAGCTGTTTTTT.

The rearrangement joins TRBV30 to TRBJ2-7; possibly TRBD1 for D (5 bases). Germline lookup yields CDR1 GTSNPN and CDR2 SVGIG (reference sequence). The CDR3 is 11 amino acids. V was clipped by 5 bases and J by 5 bases, with 10 bases between them. In nucleotides, the CDR3 is TGTGCCTGGGGGCAGGGAAACGAGCAGTACTTC. Translated: CAWGQGNEQYF.

This sequence joins TRBV11-1 and TRBJ2-7; 9 nucleotides line up with TRBD1. The trim removed 4 bases at V and 3 bases at J, leaving 4 bases unmatched. The CDR3 runs 14 residues. The germline V gene encodes CDR1 SGHAT and CDR2 FQDESV (reference sequence). DNA of the CDR3: TGTGCCAGCAGCTCCGGGACAGGGTTCTACGAGCAGTACTTC. Encoded protein: CASSSGTGFYEQYF.

The J gene is TRBJ1-2, the V gene TRBV2; D possibly corresponds to TRBD1 (6 bases). The ends were cut back, 7 bases at V and 0 bases at J, with 12 bases in the middle. The CDR3 runs to 14 residues. Germline-derived CDR1 and CDR2 are SNHLY and FYNNEI. The CDR3 protein is CASIDGQTNYGYTF. Here the CDR3 DNA reads TGTGCCAGCATCGACGGACAGACTAACTATGGCTACACCTTC.

The chain couples TRBV7-9 to TRBJ2-7; possibly TRBD1 for D (6 bases). CDR3 length: 15 amino acids. V was shortened by 1 base and J by 4 bases, with 14 bases between the two germline ends. Germline CDR1 reads SEHNR; CDR2 reads FQNEAQ (reference sequence). The CDR3 here is CASSLDPSTGYEQYF. DNA of the CDR3: TGTGCCAGCAGCTTAGACCCTAGTACAGGGTACGAGCAGTACTTC.

V usage is TRBV18 and J usage is TRBJ1-5; 8 bases agree with TRBD1. Germline V gene sequence: CDR1 KGHSH, CDR2 LQKENI. The junction had 8 bases not matched to a gene; V was cut back by 4 bases and J by 6 bases. CDR3 length equals 15 residues. The CDR3 DNA reads as TGTGCCAGCTCACGACTCGGACAGGGAGGTCAGCCCCAGCATTTT. It encodes CASSRLGQGGQPQHF. The whole variable domain, filled in from reference TRBV18 and TRBJ1-5, reads NAGVMQNPRHLVRRRGQEARLRCSPMKGHSHVYWYRQLPEEGLKFMVYLQKENIIDESGMPKERFSAEFPKEGPSILRIQQVVRGDSAAYFCASSRLGQGGQPQHFGDGTRLSIL.

In this sample, this clone turned up a few times. V gene TRBV2 combines with J gene TRBJ2-7, with D unresolved. The CDR3 totals 13 residues. Germline CDR1 and CDR2: SNHLY and FYNNEI. V was shortened by 6 bases and J by 2 bases, with 11 bases between the two germline ends. The CDR3 loop is CASSPDGTYEQYF. CDR3 DNA: TGTGCCAGCAGCCCGGACGGCACCTACGAGCAGTACTTC.

The gene calls are TRBV28 and TRBJ2-7, with D maybe TRBD2 (6 bases). V lost 5 bases, J lost 5 bases, and 19 bases lay in between. CDR3 length: 15 residues. Germline lookup yields CDR1 MDHEN and CDR2 SYDVKM. DNA of the CDR3: TGTGCCAGCAGTCCCAGGGAGGTGGTAGGGGACGAGCAGTACTTC. Amino acids: CASSPREVVGDEQYF.

The CDR3 reads CASSFGLSGGNTEAFF. As DNA, the CDR3 is TGTGCCAGCAGTTTCGGCCTCTCTGGGGGGAACACTGAAGCTTTCTTT. The V call is TRBV28, the J call TRBJ1-1; tentatively, D is TRBD1 (5 bases). CDR1 MDHEN and CDR2 SYDVKM come from the germline V gene. The CDR3 contains 16 residues. Trimming took off 3 bases at V and 1 base at J, with 15 bases between the two ends.

This chain links TRBV19 with TRBJ2-7, with D uncertain. In germline, CDR1 is LNHDA, CDR2 SQIVND (reference sequence). With 3 bases removed from V and 3 bases from J, the gap between germline ends came to 9 bases. The CDR3 totals 13 residues. DNA for the CDR3: TGTGCCAGTAGTATGGGCCAGATCTACGAGCAGTACTTC. It codes for CASSMGQIYEQYF.